The TCR beta chain under discussion was sequenced for a study of vaccination and CD4 T cells after COVID-19. Study-wide context: Overlapping SARS-CoV-2, HCoV-NL63, HCoV-OC43 and HCoV-229E spike peptides stimulated the cells.

Germline CDR1 SGHRS, CDR2 YFSETQ. V gave up 0 bases and J gave up 4 bases; unmatched junction bases: 8. The CDR3 runs 17 residues. Documented treatment: roughly 10-day PBMC culture with coronavirus spike peptide pools or control peptides (ViraFEST assay). Scientists ran DNA taken from cultured CD4+ T cells through the Oncomine TCR Beta short-read assay for sequencing. One entry per CDR3 protein, called by TCRdb with MiXCR from the PCR reads. The sample holds under 4,000 distinct CDR3 sequences, roughly 21% seen once. Concerning this clonotype: Its antigen is as yet unknown.

Sequencing was done on a sample of CD4+ T cells from blood, cultured in vitro. The TCR was taken from a human donor who had recovered from COVID-19. The gene calls are TRBV5-1 and TRBJ1-5, with 9 bases fitting TRBD1. CDR3 DNA sequence: TGCGCCAGCAGCTTGGGGACAGGGGATGTAGCAAATCAGCCCCAGCATTTT. This translates into CASSLGTGDVANQPQHF.